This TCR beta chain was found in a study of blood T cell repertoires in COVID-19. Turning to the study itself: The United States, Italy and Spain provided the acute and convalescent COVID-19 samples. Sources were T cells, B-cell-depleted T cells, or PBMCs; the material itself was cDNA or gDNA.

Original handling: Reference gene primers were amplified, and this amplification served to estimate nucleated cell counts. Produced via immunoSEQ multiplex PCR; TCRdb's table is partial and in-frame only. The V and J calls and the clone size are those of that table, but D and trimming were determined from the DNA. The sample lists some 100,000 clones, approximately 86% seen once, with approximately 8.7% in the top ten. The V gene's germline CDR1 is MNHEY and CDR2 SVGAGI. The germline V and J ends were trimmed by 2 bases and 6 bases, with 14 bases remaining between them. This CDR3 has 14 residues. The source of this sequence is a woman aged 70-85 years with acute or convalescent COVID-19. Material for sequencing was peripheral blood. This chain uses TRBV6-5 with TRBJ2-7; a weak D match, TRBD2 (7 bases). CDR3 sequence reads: CASSYMGGPGEQYF. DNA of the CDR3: TGTGCCAGCAGTTACATGGGGGGGCCGGGCGAGCAGTACTTC.